This section outlines one TCR beta chain sequence together with its context. Original data processing: Amplifying reference gene primers gave estimates of nucleated cell counts. Only in-frame clones appear in the TCRdb table, and some are missing; sequencing was by immunoSEQ multiplex PCR. The V and J calls and clone size are taken from that table; D and trimming were inferred from the DNA. The sample has roughly 120,000 clones, 80% to 90% seen once. These data belong to a study of blood T cell repertoires in COVID-19. About the study: Sites across the United States, Italy and Spain contributed samples from acute and convalescent COVID-19. From T cells, B-cell-depleted T cells, or PBMCs came the material, which was cDNA or gDNA.

The germline gives CDR1 DFQATT, CDR2 SNEGSKA (reference sequence). This CDR3 is built from 13 residues. V lost 6 bases and J lost 2, with 11 bases in between. Material: peripheral blood. The chain links TRBV20-1 to TRBJ1-3; perhaps TRBD1 as D (5 bases). The source of this sequence is a woman aged 70 to 79 with acute or convalescent COVID-19. CDR3 sequence reads: CSASGGAGNTIYF. The CDR3 nucleotides are TGCAGTGCAAGTGGGGGGGCTGGAAACACCATATATTTT.